This T cell receptor (beta chain) stems from a study of cytomegalovirus exposure and HLA in healthy donors. 60 Vbeta and 13 Jbeta primers were used in PCR. Clones were sequenced by immunoSEQ multiplex PCR, and TCRdb holds only the in-frame ones, with some missing. There are about 150,000 clones in the sample; over 60% occur only once, and 2.5% to 3.5% lies in the top ten. Germline V gives CDR1 MNHEY, CDR2 SMNVEV (reference sequence). Trimming cost V 6 bases and J 0 bases, with 15 bases left between them. The CDR3 has 17 amino acids. The gene calls are TRBV27 and TRBJ2-6; perhaps TRBD1 as D (5 bases). The sequencing input was PBMCs. The source is a woman aged 30 to 39 in good health and CMV-seropositive. As DNA, the CDR3 is TGTGCCAGCAGGAGACAGTTCCATAGCTCTGGGGCCAACGTCCTGACTTTC. Translated, it gives CASRRQFHSSGANVLTF.